A selection of T cell receptor beta chains follows, all from one sample in a study of cytomegalovirus exposure and HLA in healthy donors. Assay used: immunoSEQ multiplex PCR; TCRdb lists only in-frame clones, some missing. The sample lists under 150,000 clones; about four fifths were seen once. The sequenced sample was PBMCs. These receptors all stem from a woman aged 40 to 50 in good health and CMV-seropositive. The CDR3 runs from the conserved cysteine through the conserved F or W. D genes are given only for firm matches. Expanded clones get a size class; other rows say once, few or many, or leave the size out.

>TRBV7-2|TRBJ2-5|.|TRBD2
CASSSLAGVETQYF
TGTGCCAGCAGCTCCTTAGCGGGAGTAGAGACCCAGTACTTC
>TRBV19|TRBJ1-1|once|TRBD1
CASRDRVNTEAFF
TGTGCCAGTAGGGACAGGGTGAACACTGAAGCTTTCTTT
>TRBV11-2|TRBJ2-5|.|TRBD2
CASSRGSGTETQYF
TGTGCCAGCAGCCGGGGTAGCGGGACAGAGACCCAGTACTTC
>TRBV5-1|TRBJ1-1|.|.
CASSPGTNTEAFF
TGCGCCAGCAGCCCAGGAACCAACACTGAAGCTTTCTTT
>TRBV13|TRBJ2-7|.|.
CASSFEDYNEQYF
TGTGCCAGCAGCTTTGAAGACTACAACGAGCAGTACTTC
>TRBV6-6|TRBJ1-5|.|.
CASSTGDYSNQPQHF
TGTGCCAGCAGTACGGGGGACTATAGCAATCAGCCCCAGCATTTT
>TRBV7-9|TRBJ1-1|.|TRBD1
CSSRLQGGTEAFF
TGTTCCAGCAGGTTACAGGGGGGAACTGAAGCTTTCTTT
>TRBV7-3|TRBJ2-1|.|TRBD2
CASSSVATSGYNEQFF
TGTGCCAGCAGCTCAGTCGCGACTAGCGGCTACAATGAGCAGTTCTTC
>TRBV6-1|TRBJ2-3|.|.
CASIRRGTSTDTQYF
TGTGCCAGCATTCGACGGGGGACTAGCACAGATACGCAGTATTTT
>TRBV27|TRBJ1-1|.|TRBD1
CASSWTGNTEAFF
TGTGCCAGCAGTTGGACAGGGAACACTGAAGCTTTCTTT
>TRBV13|TRBJ2-4|.|.
CASSWAGVAKNIQYF
TGTGCCAGCAGCTGGGCAGGGGTAGCCAAAAACATTCAGTACTTC
>TRBV12-5|TRBJ2-7|.|.
CASGLAQTASYEQYF
TGTGCTAGTGGTTTGGCCCAGACAGCCTCCTACGAGCAGTACTTC
>TRBV5-1|TRBJ2-2|.|.
CASSFGGAGTGELFF
TGCGCCAGCAGCTTCGGTGGGGCAGGCACCGGGGAGCTGTTTTTT
>TRBV10-3|TRBJ2-1|.|TRBD2
CAISPGTTNNEQFF
TGTGCCATCAGTCCCGGGACTACTAACAATGAGCAGTTCTTC
>TRBV5-1|TRBJ2-7|.|.
CASSQRRGLVYEQYF
TGCGCCAGCAGCCAACGGAGGGGCCTAGTTTACGAGCAGTACTTC
>TRBV5-1|TRBJ2-1|few|.
CASSLGATAASYNEQFF
TGCGCCAGCAGCTTGGGTGCTACGGCGGCATCCTACAATGAGCAGTTCTTC
>TRBV14|TRBJ2-2|once|.
CASSPSSGELFF
TGTGCCAGCAGCCCTTCGTCCGGGGAGCTGTTTTTT
>TRBV5-1|TRBJ2-5|once|TRBD2
CASSFGTIQETQYF
TGCGCCAGCAGCTTCGGGACTATCCAAGAGACCCAGTACTTC
>TRBV7-7|TRBJ2-7|.|.
CASSLENGYEQYF
TGTGCTAGCAGCTTAGAAAACGGTTACGAGCAGTACTTC
>TRBV15|TRBJ1-5|.|.
CATRVRMGNQPQHF
TGTGCCACCAGGGTCAGGATGGGCAATCAGCCCCAGCATTTT
>TRBV29-1|TRBJ2-5|few|.
CSVRFQTQGTQYF
TGCAGCGTTAGATTCCAGACCCAGGGGACCCAGTACTTC
>TRBV6-6|TRBJ2-4|.|.
CASSGSKGGNIQYF
TGTGCCAGCAGTGGCTCTAAGGGAGGAAACATTCAGTACTTC
>TRBV5-6|TRBJ2-3|few|.
CASSLPFRGGTDTQYF
TGTGCCAGCAGCTTACCATTCAGGGGGGGCACAGATACGCAGTATTTT
>TRBV11-2|TRBJ1-4|few|.
CASSPGGTVNEKLFF
TGTGCCAGCAGCCCCGGCGGGACGGTTAATGAAAAACTGTTTTTT
>TRBV9|TRBJ2-6|.|.
CASSERGAQGANVLTF
TGTGCCAGCAGCGAACGGGGGGCGCAAGGGGCCAACGTCCTGACTTTC
>TRBV2|TRBJ2-2|.|.
CASSDAANLAGELFF
TGTGCCAGCAGTGATGCGGCAAATCTCGCCGGGGAGCTGTTTTTT
>TRBV28|TRBJ1-5|.|.
CASSIDRMGKPQHF
TGTGCCAGCAGTATAGACAGGATGGGTAAGCCCCAGCATTTT
>TRBV7-2|TRBJ2-1|once|.
CASSLEASSYNEQFF
TGTGCCAGCAGCCTTGAGGCGAGCTCCTACAATGAGCAGTTCTTC
>TRBV5-1|TRBJ2-3|.|.
CASSLEDSRADTQYF
TGCGCCAGCAGCCTGGAGGACAGCCGGGCAGATACGCAGTATTTT
>TRBV28|TRBJ2-3|.|.
CATHGSGRSTDTQYF
TGTGCCACCCACGGGTCGGGGAGAAGCACAGATACGCAGTATTTT
>TRBV5-4|TRBJ2-3|.|.
CASSLVGRESQYF
TGTGCCAGCAGCTTGGTGGGCCGGGAGTCGCAGTATTTT
>TRBV27|TRBJ1-5|.|.
CASSLEGQGNQPQHF
TGTGCCAGCAGTTTAGAGGGCCAGGGCAATCAGCCCCAGCATTTT
>TRBV27|TRBJ2-7|.|TRBD1
CASSSRQGVYEQYF
TGTGCCAGCAGTTCAAGACAGGGCGTCTACGAGCAGTACTTC
>TRBV5-6|TRBJ2-1|.|.
CASSLVLHSSYNEQFF
TGTGCCAGCAGCTTGGTTCTGCACAGCTCCTACAATGAGCAGTTCTTC
>TRBV28|TRBJ1-4|many|.
CASSSPPTNEKLFF
TGTGCCAGCAGTTCCCCCCCTACTAATGAAAAACTGTTTTTT
>TRBV28|TRBJ2-6|.|TRBD1
CATWGQGAPNVLTF
TGTGCCACCTGGGGACAGGGGGCCCCCAACGTCCTGACTTTC
>TRBV5-1|TRBJ2-7|.|TRBD1
CASSQRQGGLEQYF
TGCGCCAGCAGCCAGCGACAGGGGGGACTCGAGCAGTACTTC
>TRBV6-7|TRBJ2-4|.|TRBD2
CARGKGPKGGAAKNIQYF
TGTGCCAGGGGAAAGGGGCCGAAGGGAGGGGCGGCCAAAAACATTCAGTACTTC
>TRBV27|TRBJ1-2|once|.
CASSFGGVGNGYTF
TGTGCCAGCAGTTTTGGGGGCGTAGGAAATGGCTACACCTTC
>TRBV6-1|TRBJ1-6|few|.
CASRAGVTRPPLHF
TGTGCCAGCAGGGCCGGGGTGACCAGACCACCCCTCCACTTT
>TRBV5-4|TRBJ2-1|.|.
CASSLDGNNEQFF
TGTGCCAGCAGCTTGGACGGGAACAATGAGCAGTTCTTC
>TRBV29-1|TRBJ1-1|.|.
CSVELGGNTEAFF
TGCAGCGTTGAGTTGGGAGGAAACACTGAAGCTTTCTTT
>TRBV9|TRBJ2-5|.|.
CASSVTGWGTQYF
TGTGCCAGCAGCGTAACGGGATGGGGGACCCAGTACTTC
>TRBV18|TRBJ2-1|.|.
CASSPDNSPEQFF
TGTGCCAGCTCACCTGATAACTCACCAGAGCAGTTCTTC
>TRBV4-1|TRBJ2-7|.|.
CASSQPIPPLSRTYEQYF
TGCGCCAGCAGCCAACCGATACCGCCACTAAGCCGCACCTACGAGCAGTACTTC
>TRBV7-9|TRBJ2-3|.|TRBD2
CSSTFTSGGTDTQYF
TGTTCCAGCACCTTCACTAGCGGAGGCACAGATACGCAGTATTTT